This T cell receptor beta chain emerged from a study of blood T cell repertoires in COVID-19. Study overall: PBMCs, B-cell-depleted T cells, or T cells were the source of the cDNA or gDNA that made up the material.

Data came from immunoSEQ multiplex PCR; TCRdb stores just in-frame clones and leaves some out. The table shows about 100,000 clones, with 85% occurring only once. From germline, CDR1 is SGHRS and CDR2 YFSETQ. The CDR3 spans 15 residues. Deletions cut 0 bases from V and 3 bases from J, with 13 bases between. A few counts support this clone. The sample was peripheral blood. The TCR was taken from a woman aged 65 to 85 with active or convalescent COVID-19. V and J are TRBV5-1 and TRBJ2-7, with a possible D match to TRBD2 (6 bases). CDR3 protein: CASSLVASADYEQYF. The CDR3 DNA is TGCGCCAGCAGCTTGGTAGCTAGCGCGGACTACGAGCAGTACTTC.